Sequencing of this TCR beta chain was carried out in a study of cytomegalovirus exposure and HLA in healthy donors (dated by TCRdb to the late 2010s). Background for the entire study: In an earlier analysis of some 610 of the donors, approximately 300 Gb of sequence data and just under 120 million unique TCR beta sequences from 180 million or so T cells were reported. An early release that covered about 640 HLA-typed donors contained 300 to 350 gigabases of sequencing data and tens of millions of unique TCR sequences. Of the 398 genotyped donors, 65% to 90% were placed in the genetic ancestry cluster associated with self-reported Caucasian donors. The aim of the study was to test whether cataloging public T cell receptors could identify signatures of past pathogen exposure. The study profiled the T cell repertoires of hundreds of subjects by immunosequencing and related them to cytomegalovirus serostatus. In addition to the first cohort of approximately 650 subjects, a separate validation cohort of approximately 120 different subjects was used. High-throughput TCR immunosequencing, statistical association of individual TCRs with disease status, and machine learning were combined to predict cytomegalovirus infection status. A later analysis re-examined previously published TCR beta repertoires from about 670 donors and added high-resolution HLA genotyping to investigate patterns of TCR occurrence. Rather than using new phenotypic data, the later analysis identified candidate immune exposures from TCR beta sequences and from how often those sequences occurred across donors. An earlier analysis of approximately 500 of the donors applied high-throughput TCR beta sequencing to assess whether each TCR beta V gene segment acted as functional or pseudogenic. Donor age, sex, ethnicity and CMV serostatus were compiled alongside the repertoire data. In a later genetic analysis, genome-wide SNP genotypes for about three fifths of the 666 donors were used, and that subset was treated as a discovery cohort. Every discovery cohort repertoire had been produced on one sequencing platform. Both class I and class II loci were covered by HLA typing, at four-digit resolution. The number of typed donors differed by locus: about 629-640 for A, B, C, DRB1 and DQB1; approximately 520 for DQA1; 606 for DPA1; and about 450 for DPB1. Because of strong linkage in the cohort, roughly five DR-DQ haplotypes were treated as single units for association and clustering. On average, roughly 200,000 unique TCR beta nucleotide sequences were sequenced per donor among a few hundred genotyped donors of the cohort, with roughly 18% of those sequences being non-productive. Results the study describes overall, beyond this receptor: Because HLA typing was unavailable for some donors at each locus, only the typed subset was used in association tests. The earlier analysis of around 600 of the donors excluded roughly 17 rarely observed V segments, including chromosome 9 orphons, because counts were too low. Across donors, most TCR sequences were observed very rarely, whereas some public TCRs were present in many individuals. The presence/absence analyses assumed that sequencing depth was roughly uniform across donors, and that assumption may not be true. When HLA alleles, especially DR and DQ, strongly co-occurred, attributing TCR associations to individual alleles was difficult. In a later analysis, the rate of TCR association differed among HLA loci, with DRB1 alleles having the most associated TCRs and HLA-C alleles having the fewest. The authors suggested that the approach could potentially be generalized to other disease states and immunological phenotypes. A further reported finding was that TCR beta sequences accurately predicted the HLA-A and HLA-B alleles for most subjects in the first cohort. In both the original and validation cohorts, the classifier was reported to diagnose cytomegalovirus status with high specificity and sensitivity. In this cohort, only TCR beta chains were sequenced, and detectable features were limited by the absence of alpha or paired-chain data. In a later analysis, HLA-associated TCR beta chains showed more clonal expansion and lower generation probabilities than non-associated chains that were equally common. In a later analysis, some 18,000 TCR beta sequences were associated with specific HLA alleles at a false discovery rate of 0.05. Linkage disequilibrium might explain the correlated functional status among segregating V segments, but an unknown experimental factor could not be ruled out. According to a later analysis, most CMV-associated TCR beta chains appeared to be HLA-restricted, and the HLA associations seemed to be driven largely by CMV exposure. Some IMGT-functional V segments, including TRBV6-2 and TRBV6-3, could not be told apart with the 87-base-pair reads, so those segments were excluded. In a later analysis, several top co-occurrence clusters were reported to appear linked to parvovirus B19, influenza, CMV and Epstein-Barr virus. A later genetic analysis associated a missense DCLRE1C variant with V-gene and J-gene trimming of TCR beta chains, and an independent cohort replicated the association. A few of the identified cytomegalovirus-associated TCR beta chains were confirmed in vitro to be specific for cytomegalovirus antigens. Immune exposure information for the cohort was limited to CMV serostatus. A cluster of highly shared sequence variants was judged likely to represent a technical artifact of the sequencing pipeline. According to a later genetic analysis, donors in an Asian-associated ancestry cluster had fewer N-insertions in productive TCRs than the roughly 670-donor mean. A total of roughly 160 TCR beta chains were listed by the study as associated with cytomegalovirus. An earlier analysis of 587 of the donors showed that most TCR beta V segments appeared in productive rearrangements either about 90% or about 30% of the time, which broadly matched IMGT annotations.

The cohort was made up of roughly 670 healthy bone marrow donors. Cohort members were all nominally healthy when sampled, although unrecorded immune exposures were likely present. The donor was CMV seronegative and was included in the group of a few hundred seronegative cohort members. Every donor gave a peripheral blood sample, and the peripheral blood mononuclear cells from that sample were used for TCR beta sequencing. The Qiagen DNeasy Blood Extraction Kit was used to extract genomic DNA from the blood cell samples. Note on this clone: Its binding antigen is unknown. Base qualities are not recorded, but no much larger clone differs from it by a single base.

The library was made by the immunoSEQ multiplex PCR assay. For the multiplex PCR, a mixture combining 60 forward primers for TCR Vbeta segments and 13 reverse primers for TCR Jbeta segments was used. Amplification of the CDR3 region of rearranged TCR beta genes was performed with a multiplex PCR assay on genomic DNA. The amplified TCR beta libraries were sequenced on the Illumina HiSeq System as 87-base-pair reads. The paper's processing steps were these. In a later analysis, tens of millions of unique TCR beta chains were counted across the 500 to 850 repertoires, and roughly 11 million of these chains were shared by at least two donors. Raw reads were error-corrected and collapsed into unique sequences by a nearest-neighbor algorithm in which closely related sequences were merged to remove PCR and sequencing errors. Alignment of CDR3 sequences to IMGT reference sequences was used to assign V, D and J gene segments. For a sequence to be retained, a match of at least six nucleotides to both a V gene segment and a J gene segment was required. Rearrangements were classified as productive when the CDR3 lacked stop codons and remained in frame with V and J, and all other rearrangements were classified as non-productive. CDR3 was defined by IMGT convention, running from the second conserved V-encoded cysteine to the conserved J-encoded phenylalanine. In an earlier analysis of roughly 580 of the donors, sequences lacking an unambiguous match to a single V gene segment were excluded. An earlier analysis of a few hundred of the donors called V segments functional above 56.7% productive rearrangements and segregating when the between-donor standard deviation exceeded 5%. To diagnose cytomegalovirus status from the catalog of TCR beta chain sequences, a statistical classification framework was built. A later analysis assigned V and J genes by comparing TCR nucleotide sequences with IMGT/GENE-DB human TR gene sequences. The TCRdist pipeline was used in a later analysis to assign CDR3 sequences and most-parsimonious VDJ recombination scenarios. In a later analysis, each TCR beta chain was defined by its CDR3 amino acid sequence together with its V-gene family, and reads without a unique V-gene family were excluded. A later analysis removed 592 highly shared, low-generation-probability nucleotide sequences to deal with suspected cross-contamination and a sequencing artifact. In a later analysis, a clonal expansion index was calculated for each public chain from normalized within-repertoire ranks of inferred template counts. In a later analysis, generation probabilities were computed with a VDJ recombination model fitted to out-of-frame rearrangements, and the resulting probabilities were checked against IGoR. In a later analysis, hypergeometric tests were used to score TCR-TCR, TCR-HLA and TCR-CMV co-occurrence, with a repertoire-size bias correction applied to TCR pairs. To estimate false discovery rates, a later analysis permuted the HLA or CMV assignments 20 times. In a later analysis, co-occurring TCRs were grouped using DBSCAN, and TCRdist sequence similarity was added for clustering within HLA-allele-positive subsets. Co-occurrence clustering excluded repertoires with fewer than 30,000 or more than 120,000 public chains, plus five with anomalous nucleotide sharing. TCRdb mirrors the immuneACCESS table, restricted to in-frame sequences. Some clones are absent from its copies; in checked studies, under half trace to an unresolved V gene, and the reason for the others is unknown. V, J and clone size are taken as reported in that table, and D and trimming were inferred from the DNA itself. For this sample there are 170,000 or so clones; approximately 78% appear just once. The ten top clones hold 2.5% to 3.5% of the sample.

From the germline V gene (reference sequence), CDR1 is LNHDA and CDR2 is SQIVND. V and J are truncated by 1 base and 2 bases respectively, leaving an intervening sequence of 12 bases. The CDR3 goes from the cysteine to the phenylalanine over 15 residues. Only CDR3 DNA is held: 45 bases, read in frame from base 1. Sequenced: PBMCs. The rearrangement combines TRBV19 with TRBJ2-7; tentative D gene TRBD1, with 5 bases matching. The source is a middle-aged woman in good health and CMV-seronegative. The CDR3 is CASSIARTGTYEQYF. Read as DNA, the sequence is TGTGCCAGTAGTATAGCCCGCACAGGCACCTACGAGCAGTACTTC.